This T cell receptor (beta chain) was retrieved from a study of CD8 T cells in ankylosing spondylitis. As for this clonotype: The antigen remains unidentified.

This CDR3 comprises 15 residues. The study's findings and limits: Matched ankylosing spondylitis synovial fluid reportedly contained a significantly enriched population of disease-linked clones. Among TCR beta sequences, a motif of several highly homologous variants appeared characteristic of ankylosing spondylitis blood. Clones linked with disease were CD8+ and fairly uncommon in the peripheral blood. Previously reported in reactive arthritis synovial fluid and blood were some of the motif variants.

Researchers built TCR beta libraries using quantitative 5'-RACE with molecular barcodes. TCRdb re-called the 5' RACE reads with MiXCR, one entry per CDR3 protein. Of some 800,000 distinct CDR3 sequences listed, around 11% are singletons. The rearrangement uses TRBV12-2 and TRBJ2-3. TRBV12-2 constitutes a pseudogene. Specimen: blood, either unsorted or a sorted T cell fraction (not recorded which). The receptor was isolated from a male donor with ankylosing spondylitis. In DNA, the CDR3 is TGTGCAAGTCGCTTTCTCAGCCGAAGCACAGATACGCAGTATTTT. It codes for CASRFLSRSTDTQYF.